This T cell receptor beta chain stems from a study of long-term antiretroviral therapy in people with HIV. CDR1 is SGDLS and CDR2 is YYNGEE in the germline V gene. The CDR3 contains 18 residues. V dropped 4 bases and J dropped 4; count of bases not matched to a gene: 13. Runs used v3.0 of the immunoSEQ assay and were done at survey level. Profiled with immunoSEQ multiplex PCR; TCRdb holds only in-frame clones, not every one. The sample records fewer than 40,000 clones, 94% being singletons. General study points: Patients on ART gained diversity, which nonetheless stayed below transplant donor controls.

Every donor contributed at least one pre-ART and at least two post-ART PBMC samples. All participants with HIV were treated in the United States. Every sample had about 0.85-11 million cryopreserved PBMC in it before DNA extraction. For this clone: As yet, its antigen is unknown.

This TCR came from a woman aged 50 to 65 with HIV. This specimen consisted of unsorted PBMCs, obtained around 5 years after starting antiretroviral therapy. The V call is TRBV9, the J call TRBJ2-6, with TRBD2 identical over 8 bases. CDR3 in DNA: TGTGCCAGCAGCCCGAGCGGGGGCGCATCACTAGGGGCCAACGTCCTGACTTTC. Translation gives CASSPSGGASLGANVLTF. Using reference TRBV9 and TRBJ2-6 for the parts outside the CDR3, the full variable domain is DSGVTQTPKHLITATGQRVTLRCSPRSGDLSVYWYQQSLDQGLQFLIQYYNGEERAKGNILERFSAQQFPDLHSELNLSSLELGDSALYFCASSPSGGASLGANVLTFGAGSRLTVL.